This T cell receptor beta chain emerged from a study of cytomegalovirus exposure and HLA in healthy donors. To note about this clone: The antigen remains undetermined.

Findings of the study overall: The study recorded some 160 TCR beta chains that were cytomegalovirus-associated. There were a few CMV-associated chains whose specificity for CMV antigens was confirmed in vitro.

The germline V gene has CDR1 SGDLS and CDR2 YYNGEE. V was shortened by 6 bases and J by 3 bases, with 12 bases between the two germline ends. This CDR3 is 13 amino acids long. Measured with immunoSEQ multiplex PCR; TCRdb has only the in-frame clones, and not every one. The sample lists approximately 270,000 clones, about 90% occurring once. The chain carries TRBV9 and TRBJ1-1; D is ambiguous. The clonotype comes from a woman younger than 30 in good health and CMV-seronegative. Sequencing was performed on PBMCs. This CDR3 is CASTPHPYTEAFF. CDR3 bases: TGTGCCAGCACCCCACACCCCTACACTGAAGCTTTCTTT.